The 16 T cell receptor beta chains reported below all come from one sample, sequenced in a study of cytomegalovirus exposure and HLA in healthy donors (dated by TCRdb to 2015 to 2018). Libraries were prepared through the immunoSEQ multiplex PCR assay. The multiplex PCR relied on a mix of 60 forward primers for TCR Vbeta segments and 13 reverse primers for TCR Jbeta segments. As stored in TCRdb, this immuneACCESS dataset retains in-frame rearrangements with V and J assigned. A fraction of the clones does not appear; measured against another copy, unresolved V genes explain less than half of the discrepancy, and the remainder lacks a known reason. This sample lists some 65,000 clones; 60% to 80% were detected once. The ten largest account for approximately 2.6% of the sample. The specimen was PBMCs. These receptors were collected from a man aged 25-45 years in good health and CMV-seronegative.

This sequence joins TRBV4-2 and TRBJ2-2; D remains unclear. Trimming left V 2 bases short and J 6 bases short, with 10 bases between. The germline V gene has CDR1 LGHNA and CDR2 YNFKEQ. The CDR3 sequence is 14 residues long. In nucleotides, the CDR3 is TGTGCCAGCAGCCAAACCGGTACGTCCGGGGAGCTGTTTTTT. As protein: CASSQTGTSGELFF.

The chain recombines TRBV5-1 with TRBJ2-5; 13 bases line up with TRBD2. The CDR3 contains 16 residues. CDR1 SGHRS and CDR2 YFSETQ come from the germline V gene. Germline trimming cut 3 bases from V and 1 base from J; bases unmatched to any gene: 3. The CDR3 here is CASSYWTSGGQETQYF. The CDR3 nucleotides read TGCGCCAGCAGCTACTGGACTAGCGGGGGCCAAGAGACCCAGTACTTC.

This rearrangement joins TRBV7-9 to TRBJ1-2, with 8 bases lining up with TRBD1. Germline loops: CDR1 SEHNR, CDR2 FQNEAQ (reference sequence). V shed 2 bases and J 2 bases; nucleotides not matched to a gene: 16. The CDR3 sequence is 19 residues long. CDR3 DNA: TGTGCCAGCAGCTTAAACCCCGGGACAGGCCACCTTCCGAACTATGGCTACACCTTC. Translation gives CASSLNPGTGHLPNYGYTF.

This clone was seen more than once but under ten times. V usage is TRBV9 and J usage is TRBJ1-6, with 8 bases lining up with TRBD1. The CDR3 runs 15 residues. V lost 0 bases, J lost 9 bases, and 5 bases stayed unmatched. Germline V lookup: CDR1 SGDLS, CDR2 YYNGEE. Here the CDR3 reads CASSVGSGGGSPLHF. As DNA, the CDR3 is TGTGCCAGCAGCGTAGGTTCAGGGGGCGGTTCACCCCTCCACTTT.

The CDR3 region is CASSQADGDYSYEQYF. CDR3 DNA sequence: TGCGCCAGCAGCCAAGCGGACGGGGATTATTCCTACGAGCAGTACTTC. The chain uses TRBV4-1 and TRBJ2-7; a possible D gene is TRBD2 (5 bases). CDR3 length: 16 amino acids. V was pared by 1 base and J by 1 base, with 14 bases between. Germline CDR1 and CDR2: MGHRA and YSYEKL.

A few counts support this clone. CDR3 sequence: CASSWGQGSAYEQYF. CDR3 DNA: TGTGCCAGCAGTTGGGGACAGGGTAGTGCCTACGAGCAGTACTTC. V usage is TRBV6-5 and J usage is TRBJ2-7, with 9 bases identical to TRBD1. Germline V lookup: CDR1 MNHEY, CDR2 SVGAGI. V was pared by 4 bases and J by 2 bases, with 6 bases of the junction left unmatched. CDR3 length: 15 residues.

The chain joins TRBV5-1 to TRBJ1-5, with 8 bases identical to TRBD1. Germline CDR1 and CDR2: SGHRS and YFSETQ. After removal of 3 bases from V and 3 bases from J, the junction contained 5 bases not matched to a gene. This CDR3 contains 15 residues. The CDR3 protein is CASSSSTGDNQPQHF. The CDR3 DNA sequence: TGCGCCAGCAGCTCGTCGACAGGGGACAATCAGCCCCAGCATTTT.

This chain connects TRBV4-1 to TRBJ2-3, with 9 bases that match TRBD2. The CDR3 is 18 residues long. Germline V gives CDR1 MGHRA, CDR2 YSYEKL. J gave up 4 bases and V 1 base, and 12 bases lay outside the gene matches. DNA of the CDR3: TGCGCCAGCAGCCAAGCCAGCGGGGGGTCCCGGGCCGCAGATACGCAGTATTTT. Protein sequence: CASSQASGGSRAADTQYF.

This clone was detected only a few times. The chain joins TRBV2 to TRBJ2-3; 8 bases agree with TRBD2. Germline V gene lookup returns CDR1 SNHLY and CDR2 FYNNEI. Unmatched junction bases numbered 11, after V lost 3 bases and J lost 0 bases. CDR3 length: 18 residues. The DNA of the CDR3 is TGTGCCAGCAGTGATGCCACGGGACTAGGGACTAGCACAGATACGCAGTATTTT. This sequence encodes CASSDATGLGTSTDTQYF.

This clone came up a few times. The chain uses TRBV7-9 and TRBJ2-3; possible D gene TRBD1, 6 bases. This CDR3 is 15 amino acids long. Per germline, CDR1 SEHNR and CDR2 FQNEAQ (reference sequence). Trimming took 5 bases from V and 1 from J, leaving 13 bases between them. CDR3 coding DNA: TGTGCCAGCAGCGGAGACAGGATAGGCACAGATACGCAGTATTTT. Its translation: CASSGDRIGTDTQYF.

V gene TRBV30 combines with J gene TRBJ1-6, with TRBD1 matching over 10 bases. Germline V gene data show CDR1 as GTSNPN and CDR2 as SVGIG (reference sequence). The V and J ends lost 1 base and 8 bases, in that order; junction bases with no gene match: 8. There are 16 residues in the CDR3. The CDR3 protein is CAWSDAGQGRDSPLHF. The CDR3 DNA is TGTGCCTGGAGTGACGCGGGACAGGGGAGGGATTCACCCCTCCACTTT.

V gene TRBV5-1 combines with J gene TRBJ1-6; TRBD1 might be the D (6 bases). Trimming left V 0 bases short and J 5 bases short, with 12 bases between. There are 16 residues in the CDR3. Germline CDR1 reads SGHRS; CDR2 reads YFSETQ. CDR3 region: CASSLARTADNSPLHF. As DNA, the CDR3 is TGCGCCAGCAGCTTGGCCCGGACAGCCGATAATTCACCCCTCCACTTT.

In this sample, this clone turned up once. CDR3 in DNA: TGCAGCGTTCGAGGACAGGGCGCCTACAATGAGCAGTTCTTC. It translates to CSVRGQGAYNEQFF. V gene TRBV29-1 combines with J gene TRBJ2-1; 8 bases agree with TRBD1. The CDR3 contains 14 residues. The trim removed 5 bases at V and 2 bases at J, leaving 5 bases unmatched. The germline V gene encodes CDR1 SQVTM and CDR2 ANQGSEA.

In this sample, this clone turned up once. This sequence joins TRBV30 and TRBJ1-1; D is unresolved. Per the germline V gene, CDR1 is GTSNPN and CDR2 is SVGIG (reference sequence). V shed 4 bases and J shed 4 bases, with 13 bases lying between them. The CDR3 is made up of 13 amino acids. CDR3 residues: CAWIRGSGTEAFF. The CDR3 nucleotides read TGTGCCTGGATACGGGGTTCGGGCACTGAAGCTTTCTTT.

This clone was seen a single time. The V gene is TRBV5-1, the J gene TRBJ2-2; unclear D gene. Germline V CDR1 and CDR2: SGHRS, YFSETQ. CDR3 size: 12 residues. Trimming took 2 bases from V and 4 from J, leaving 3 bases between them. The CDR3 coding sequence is TGCGCCAGCAGCTTCCGCACCGGGGAGCTGTTTTTT. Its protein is CASSFRTGELFF.

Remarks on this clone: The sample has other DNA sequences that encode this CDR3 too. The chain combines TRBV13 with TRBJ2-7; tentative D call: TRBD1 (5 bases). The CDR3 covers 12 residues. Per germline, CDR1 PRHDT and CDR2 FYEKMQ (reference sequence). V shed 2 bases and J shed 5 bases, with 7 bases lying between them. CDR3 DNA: TGTGCCAGCAGCTTAAGGGGCAACGAGCAGTACTTC. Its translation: CASSLRGNEQYF.